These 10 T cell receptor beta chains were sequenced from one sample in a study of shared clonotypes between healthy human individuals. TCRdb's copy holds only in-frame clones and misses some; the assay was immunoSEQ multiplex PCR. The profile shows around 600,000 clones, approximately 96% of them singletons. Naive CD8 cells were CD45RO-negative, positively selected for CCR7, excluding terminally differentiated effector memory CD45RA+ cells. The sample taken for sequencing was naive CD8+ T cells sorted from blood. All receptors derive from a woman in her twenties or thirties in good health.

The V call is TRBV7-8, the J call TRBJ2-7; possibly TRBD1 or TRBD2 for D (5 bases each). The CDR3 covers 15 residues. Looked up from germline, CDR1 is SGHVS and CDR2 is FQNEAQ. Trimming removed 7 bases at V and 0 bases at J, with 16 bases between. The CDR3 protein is CASTPPGLSSYEQYF. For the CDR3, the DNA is TGTGCCAGCACCCCTCCGGGGCTGAGCTCCTACGAGCAGTACTTC.

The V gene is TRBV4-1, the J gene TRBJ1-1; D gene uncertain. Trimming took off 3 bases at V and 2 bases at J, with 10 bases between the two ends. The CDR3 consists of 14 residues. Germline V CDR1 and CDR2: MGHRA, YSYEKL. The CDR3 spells CASSHHGSNTEAFF. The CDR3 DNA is TGCGCCAGCAGCCATCACGGTTCTAACACTGAAGCTTTCTTT.

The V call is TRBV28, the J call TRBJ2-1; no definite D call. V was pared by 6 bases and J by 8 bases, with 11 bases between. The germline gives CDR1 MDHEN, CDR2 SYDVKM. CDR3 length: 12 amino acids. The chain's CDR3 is CASSLIADEQFF. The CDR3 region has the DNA TGTGCCAGCAGCCTCATCGCGGATGAGCAGTTCTTC.

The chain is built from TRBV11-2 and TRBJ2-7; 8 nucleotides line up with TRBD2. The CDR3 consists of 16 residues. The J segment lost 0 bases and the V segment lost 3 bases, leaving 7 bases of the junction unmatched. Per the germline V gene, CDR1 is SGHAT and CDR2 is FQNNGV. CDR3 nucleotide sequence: TGTGCCAGCAGCTTGTTCGCGGGGGGCCCCTCCTACGAGCAGTACTTC. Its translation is CASSLFAGGPSYEQYF.

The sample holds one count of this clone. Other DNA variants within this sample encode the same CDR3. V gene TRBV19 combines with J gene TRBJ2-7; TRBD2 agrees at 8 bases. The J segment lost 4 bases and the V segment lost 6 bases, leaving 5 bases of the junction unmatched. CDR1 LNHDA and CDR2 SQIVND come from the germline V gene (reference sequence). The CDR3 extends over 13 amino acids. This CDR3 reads CASSPGLVYEQYF. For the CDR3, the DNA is TGTGCCAGTAGCCCGGGACTAGTGTACGAGCAGTACTTC.

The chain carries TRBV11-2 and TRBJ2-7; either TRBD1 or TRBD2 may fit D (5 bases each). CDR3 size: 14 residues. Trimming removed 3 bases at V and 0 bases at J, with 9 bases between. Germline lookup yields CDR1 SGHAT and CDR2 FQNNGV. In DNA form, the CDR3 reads TGTGCCAGCAGCTTTGAGGGGAGCTCCTACGAGCAGTACTTC. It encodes CASSFEGSSYEQYF. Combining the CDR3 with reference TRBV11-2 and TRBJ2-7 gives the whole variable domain EAGVAQSPRYKIIEKRQSVAFWCNPISGHATLYWYQQILGQGPKLLIQFQNNGVVDDSQLPKDRFSAERLKGVDSTLKIQPAKLEDSAVYLCASSFEGSSYEQYFGPGTRLTVT.

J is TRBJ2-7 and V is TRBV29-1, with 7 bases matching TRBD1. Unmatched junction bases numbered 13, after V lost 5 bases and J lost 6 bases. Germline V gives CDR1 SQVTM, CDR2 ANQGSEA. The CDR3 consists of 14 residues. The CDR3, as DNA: TGCAGCGTTTCTCTTCCGGACAGGTTGGGCGAGCAGTACTTC. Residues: CSVSLPDRLGEQYF.

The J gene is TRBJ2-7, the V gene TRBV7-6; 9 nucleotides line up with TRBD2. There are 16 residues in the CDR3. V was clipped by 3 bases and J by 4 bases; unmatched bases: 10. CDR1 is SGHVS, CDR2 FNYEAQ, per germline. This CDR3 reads CASSFKSSGRTYEQYF. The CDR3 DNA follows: TGTGCCAGCAGCTTTAAGTCGAGCGGGAGGACTTACGAGCAGTACTTC.

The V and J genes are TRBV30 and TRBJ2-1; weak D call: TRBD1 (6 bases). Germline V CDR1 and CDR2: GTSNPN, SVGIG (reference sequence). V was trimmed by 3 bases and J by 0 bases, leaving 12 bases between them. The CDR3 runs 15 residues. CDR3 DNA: TGTGCCTGGAGAGATAGGGGGAGCTCCTACAATGAGCAGTTCTTC. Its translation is CAWRDRGSSYNEQFF. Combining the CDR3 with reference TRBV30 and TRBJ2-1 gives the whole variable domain SQTIHQWPATLVQPVGSPLSLECTVEGTSNPNLYWYRQAAGRGLQLLFYSVGIGQISSEVPQNLSASRPQDRQFILSSKKLLLSDSGFYLCAWRDRGSSYNEQFFGPGTRLTVL.

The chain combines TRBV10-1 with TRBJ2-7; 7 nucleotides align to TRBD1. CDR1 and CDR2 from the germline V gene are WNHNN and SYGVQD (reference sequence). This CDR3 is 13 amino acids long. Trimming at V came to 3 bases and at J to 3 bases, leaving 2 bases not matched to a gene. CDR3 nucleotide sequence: TGCGCCAGCAGTGAACGGACAGGCTACGAGCAGTACTTC. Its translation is CASSERTGYEQYF.